These 26 T cell receptor beta chains came from one sample sequenced in a study of T-cell reconstitution after alpha-beta-depleted transplantation in children. Using unique molecular identifiers, the investigators prepared the TCRbeta library. Each CDR3 protein is one row after TCRdb ran MiXCR on the PCR reads. The profile shows about 830,000 distinct CDR3 sequences, roughly 15% of them singletons. Sequences were derived from PBMCs, mostly from graft donor cells, sampled 360 days after TCRalphabeta/CD19-depleted stem cell transplant. Every receptor here comes from a male patient under 18 who had a stem cell transplant for acute lymphoblastic leukemia, so the T cells may come from the graft donor.

The CDR3 bases are TGTGCCAGCAGTTACTCGTTGGCTAGGACACACCAAGAGACCCAGTACTTC. This gives the protein CASSYSLARTHQETQYF. The rearrangement uses TRBV6-5 and TRBJ2-5, with a possible D match to TRBD1 (5 bases). From germline, CDR1 is MNHEY and CDR2 SVGAGI. Trimming removed 0 bases at V and 0 bases at J, with 14 bases between. This CDR3 is built from 17 residues.

Only a few counts were recorded for this clonotype. The chain recombines TRBV15 with TRBJ1-5, with 9 bases lining up with TRBD1. Germline CDR1 is LNHNV and CDR2 is YYDKDF (reference sequence). This CDR3 comprises 13 residues. V lost 8 bases and J lost 9; bases outside the gene matches: 8. Written as DNA, the CDR3 is TGTGCCACCTCGGGACAGGGAAAGGGGCCCCAGCATTTT. Protein: CATSGQGKGPQHF.

The chain links TRBV18 to TRBJ1-1; 8 bases map to TRBD1. Germline trimming cut 3 bases from V and 0 bases from J; bases unmatched to any gene: 15. This CDR3 is 19 amino acids long. CDR1 and CDR2 (germline): KGHSH, LQKENI. CDR3 sequence: CASSPPSPTGDLMNTEAFF. In DNA form, the CDR3 reads TGTGCCAGCTCACCCCCCTCCCCGACAGGGGATTTGATGAACACTGAAGCTTTCTTT.

This clonotype was recorded many times. CDR3 region: CATREILSTDTQYF. CDR3 nucleotides: TGTGCCACCAGGGAAATCCTTAGCACAGATACGCAGTATTTT. This rearrangement joins TRBV10-3 to TRBJ2-3; a weak D match, TRBD1 (5 bases). This CDR3 is 14 amino acids long. V was shortened by 10 bases and J by 0 bases, with 14 bases between the two germline ends. Germline assignment: CDR1 ENHRY and CDR2 SYGVKD.

This clonotype occurred a few times. The chain recombines TRBV10-2 with TRBJ2-2; a weak D match, TRBD2 (7 bases). The CDR3 has 13 residues. V lost 7 bases and J 8 bases, leaving 14 bases between the germline ends. Germline V lookup: CDR1 WSHSY, CDR2 SAAADI. The CDR3 coding sequence is TGCGCCAGCAAGGGAGGGGGACGGGGGGAGCTGTTTTTT. Translation: CASKGGGRGELFF.

CDR3 loop: CASSPSGLDTQYF. As DNA, the CDR3 is TGTGCCAGCAGCCCCTCCGGCTTAGATACGCAGTATTTT. The chain uses TRBV7-9 and TRBJ2-3; D ambiguous. Trimming removed 5 bases at V and 5 bases at J, with 11 bases between. The CDR3 consists of 13 residues. CDR1 and CDR2 (germline): SEHNR, FQNEAQ (reference sequence).

This clonotype was observed a few times. The V call is TRBV2, the J call TRBJ2-7; 7 bases fit TRBD2. Germline CDR1 and CDR2: SNHLY and FYNNEI. CDR3 size: 15 residues. Trimming removed 3 bases from V and 3 bases from J; junction bases left unmatched: 8. CDR3 DNA sequence: TGTGCCAGCAGTGAGGAGAGCGGGATCTTCTACGAGCAGTACTTC. Translation gives CASSEESGIFYEQYF. Looking up the rest from reference TRBV2 and TRBJ2-7 gives the full variable domain: EPEVTQTPSHQVTQMGQEVILRCVPISNHLYFYWYRQILGQKVEFLVSFYNNEISEKSEIFDDQFSVERPDGSNFTLKIRSTKLEDSAMYFCASSEESGIFYEQYFGPGTRLTVT.

This chain links TRBV19 with TRBJ2-1; TRBD1 matches at 12 bases. The CDR3 runs 21 residues. With 5 bases clipped from V and 2 bases from J, the junction kept 19 bases outside the gene matches. Per germline, CDR1 LNHDA and CDR2 SQIVND (reference sequence). CDR3 sequence: CASSGALLPGQGAGAYNEQFF. For the CDR3, the DNA is TGTGCCAGTAGTGGGGCTTTGTTACCGGGACAGGGGGCCGGAGCCTACAATGAGCAGTTCTTC.

The chain couples TRBV27 to TRBJ2-3, with D perhaps being TRBD1 or TRBD2 (5 bases each). This CDR3 spans 14 amino acids. Germline loops: CDR1 MNHEY, CDR2 SMNVEV (reference sequence). V gave up 3 bases and J gave up 5 bases, with 12 bases separating them. The CDR3 region is CASSFGDVGDTQYF. In DNA, the CDR3 is TGTGCCAGCAGTTTCGGGGACGTCGGAGATACGCAGTATTTT.

The CDR3 region is CASSRQGGEVLIYGYTF. The CDR3 region has the DNA TGTGCCAGCAGCCGACAGGGTGGCGAGGTGTTGATCTATGGCTACACCTTC. This chain uses TRBV27 with TRBJ1-2; TRBD1 aligns across 7 bases. Trimming at V came to 6 bases and at J to 4 bases, leaving 17 bases not matched to a gene. Germline V CDR1 and CDR2: MNHEY, SMNVEV (reference sequence). The CDR3 loop spans 17 amino acids.

The genes are TRBV5-1 and TRBJ2-7; 11 bases line up with TRBD2. CDR1 is SGHRS, CDR2 YFSETQ, per germline. The length of the CDR3 is 17 residues. V shed 4 bases, J shed 0 bases, and the junction held 9 bases outside the gene matches. The CDR3 loop is CASSARTSGPFSYEQYF. CDR3 nucleotide sequence: TGCGCCAGCAGCGCACGGACTAGCGGGCCTTTCTCCTACGAGCAGTACTTC.

The sample holds a few counts of this clonotype. The V and J genes are TRBV7-3 and TRBJ2-1, with 11 bases fitting TRBD2. Trimming at V came to 3 bases and at J to 8 bases, leaving 15 bases not matched to a gene. Germline loops: CDR1 SGHTA, CDR2 FQGTGA. The CDR3 is 18 residues long. The CDR3 reads CASSLGFQIAGGPDEQFF. The CDR3 DNA follows: TGTGCCAGCAGCTTGGGGTTCCAAATAGCGGGAGGGCCGGATGAGCAGTTCTTC.

This chain's CDR3 is CSASGLAGRGEQYF. The CDR3, as DNA: TGCAGTGCCTCTGGACTAGCGGGAAGGGGCGAGCAGTACTTC. The chain combines TRBV20-1 with TRBJ2-7, with 12 bases identical to TRBD2. Germline CDR1 DFQATT, CDR2 SNEGSKA (reference sequence). Germline trimming cut 6 bases from V and 6 bases from J; bases unmatched to any gene: 9. This CDR3 has 14 amino acids.

The chain combines TRBV12-3 or TRBV12-4 with TRBJ2-1; TRBD1 matches at 10 bases. Trimming cost V 8 bases and J 6 bases; bases outside gene matches: 7. The CDR3 sequence is 14 residues long. The CDR3 here is CASGQGGGGNEQFF. The CDR3 DNA reads as TGTGCCAGCGGACAGGGGGGGGGTGGCAATGAGCAGTTCTTC.

This clonotype has more than one count but fewer than ten. The chain links TRBV25-1 to TRBJ1-6, with D possibly matching TRBD1 (5 bases). Germline loops: CDR1 MGHDK, CDR2 SYGVNS. V dropped 0 bases and J dropped 7 bases, with 10 bases sitting between them. The CDR3 contains 15 residues. The DNA for the CDR3 is TGTGCCAGCAGTGAATATACGGCAGGGAATTCACCCCTCCACTTT. This sequence encodes CASSEYTAGNSPLHF.

This clonotype was seen many times. This sequence joins TRBV29-1 and TRBJ1-2, with 8 bases that match TRBD1. V lost 7 bases, J lost 2 bases, and 3 bases stayed unmatched. This CDR3 contains 12 residues. CDR1 and CDR2 from the germline V gene are SQVTM and ANQGSEA. The chain's CDR3 is CSAGQGNYGYTF. The CDR3 DNA sequence: TGCAGCGCAGGACAGGGAAACTATGGCTACACCTTC.

J is TRBJ2-1 and V is TRBV20-1; the D call may be TRBD1 or TRBD2 (5 bases each). The CDR3 has 13 residues. The V end lost 6 bases, the J end lost 8 bases, and 17 bases lay between the germline ends. In germline, CDR1 is DFQATT, CDR2 SNEGSKA (reference sequence). The CDR3: CSARRRWGHEQFF. For the CDR3, the DNA is TGCAGTGCCAGGCGGAGGTGGGGACATGAGCAGTTCTTC.

At least ten counts were recorded for this clonotype. The genes are TRBV5-1 and TRBJ2-3; unclear D gene. CDR3 length equals 12 residues. The V end lost 2 bases, the J end lost 3 bases, and 4 bases lay between the germline ends. CDR1 and CDR2 from the germline V gene are SGHRS and YFSETQ. CDR3 protein: CASSFQTDTQYF. The CDR3 DNA is TGCGCCAGCAGCTTTCAAACAGATACGCAGTATTTT.

The V call is TRBV12-3 or TRBV12-4, the J call TRBJ2-1, with 12 bases aligning to TRBD2. The junction had 12 bases not matched to a gene; V was cut back by 5 bases and J by 7 bases. The CDR3 runs 17 residues. The CDR3: CASSPGLAGFLGNEQFF. The CDR3 DNA follows: TGTGCCAGCAGTCCTGGACTAGCGGGATTCCTTGGGAATGAGCAGTTCTTC.

The chain uses TRBV20-1 and TRBJ2-7, with D perhaps assigned TRBD1 or TRBD2 (5 bases each). This CDR3 is built from 13 residues. The V gene's germline CDR1 is DFQATT and CDR2 SNEGSKA (reference sequence). The germline V and J ends were trimmed by 1 base and 0 bases, with 7 bases remaining between them. DNA of the CDR3: TGCAGTGCTAGAGCCGGGACCTCCTACGAGCAGTACTTC. Translation: CSARAGTSYEQYF.

This clonotype was seen repeatedly, ten times or more. The chain carries TRBV4-1 and TRBJ2-3; D could derive from TRBD1 or TRBD2 (5 bases each). Trimming stripped 2 bases from V and 2 bases from J, with 8 bases between. From germline, CDR1 is MGHRA and CDR2 YSYEKL. CDR3 length: 14 amino acids. The CDR3, as DNA: TGCGCCAGCAGCCAATGGGACCTCACAGATACGCAGTATTTT. Protein sequence: CASSQWDLTDTQYF.

This clonotype was counted at least ten times. J is TRBJ2-7 and V is TRBV24-1, with 10 nucleotides matching TRBD1. This CDR3 is 15 amino acids long. V lost 2 bases and J lost 4; bases outside the gene matches: 4. Germline loops: CDR1 KGHDR, CDR2 SFDVKD. The CDR3: CATSDSGTGEYEQYF. CDR3 DNA: TGTGCCACCAGTGATTCCGGGACAGGGGAGTACGAGCAGTACTTC.

In this sample, this clonotype turned up a few times. This rearrangement joins TRBV9 to TRBJ2-7; the match to TRBD1 covers 10 bases. Germline V CDR1 and CDR2: SGDLS, YYNGEE. The CDR3 is 15 residues long. After removal of 4 bases from V and 2 bases from J, the junction contained 6 bases not matched to a gene. Here the CDR3 DNA reads TGTGCCAGCAGCTCCCAGGGGACAGGGGCCTACGAGCAGTACTTC. Its protein is CASSSQGTGAYEQYF.

The genes are TRBV10-3 and TRBJ2-7; 10 bases are shared with TRBD1. Germline lookup yields CDR1 ENHRY and CDR2 SYGVKD. This CDR3 is built from 14 residues. V was clipped by 7 bases and J by 5 bases; unmatched bases: 8. CDR3 residues: CAITPRDRGHEQYF. DNA of the CDR3: TGTGCCATCACGCCCCGGGACAGGGGACACGAGCAGTACTTC.

The count of this clonotype is one. V usage is TRBV10-3 and J usage is TRBJ2-1, with 7 bases that match TRBD2. With V trimmed by 5 bases and J by 0 bases, 13 bases remained unmatched. CDR1 and CDR2 from the germline V gene are ENHRY and SYGVKD. CDR3 length: 18 amino acids. Here the CDR3 reads CAISPFGRTLSSYNEQFF. Here the CDR3 DNA reads TGTGCCATCAGTCCATTCGGGAGGACACTGAGCTCCTACAATGAGCAGTTCTTC.

This clonotype was counted between two and nine times. The chain couples TRBV5-5 to TRBJ2-7; tentatively, D is TRBD1 (5 bases). The CDR3 totals 14 residues. The germline gives CDR1 SGHKS, CDR2 YYEKEE (reference sequence). V was cut by 4 bases and J by 3 bases, with 14 bases left in between. For the CDR3, the DNA is TGTGCCAGCAGCCTCTTTCAGGGATACTACGAGCAGTACTTC. Translation: CASSLFQGYYEQYF.